A single TCR beta chain is shown here with its context. The data were taken from a study of technical replicates of blood from a few donors. The germline CDR1 and CDR2 sequences are MNHEY and SVGAGI. The CDR3 spans 15 residues. V gave up 0 bases and J gave up 3 bases; unmatched junction bases: 5. Sequencing was performed with immunoSEQ multiplex PCR; in TCRdb, only in-frame clones are kept and a portion is missing. This sample carries around 67,000 clones, roughly 92% of them seen once, and the ten largest clones take over 0.3%. The sequence derives from a human donor in good health. The sequenced sample consisted of T cells isolated from PBMCs. J is TRBJ2-7 and V is TRBV6-5, with TRBD1 matching 7 bases. The CDR3 nucleotides are TGTGCCAGCAGTTACTCGGGGCAGGGGGACTACGAGCAGTACTTC. It specifies CASSYSGQGDYEQYF.